The rows below give T cell receptor beta chains drawn from one sample of a study of T cells in Graves' hyperthyroidism and ophthalmopathy. MiXCR, run by TCRdb on the multiplex PCR reads, gives a single entry per CDR3 protein. The sample has 450,000 to 700,000 distinct CDR3 sequences; about half are singletons. Sequencing was done on a sample of peripheral blood or thyroid tissue (not recorded which). All receptors derive from a woman aged 18-35 years with Graves' hyperthyroidism. The CDR3 runs from the conserved cysteine through the conserved F or W. The order of the fields is V gene, J gene, clone size, D gene, CDR3 DNA, CDR3 protein. The D gene is left open where the match is weak. The size of a clone is reported for some rows only, either as once, few or many, or as a class for expanded clones.

v_gene: TRBV11-3; j_gene: TRBJ2-2; abundance: NA; d_gene: TRBD1; CDR3nt: TGTGCCAGCAGCGTAGACAGGGCAAACACCGGGGAGCTGTTTTTT; CDR3aa: CASSVDRANTGELFF
v_gene: TRBV19; j_gene: TRBJ2-1; abundance: NA; d_gene: TRBD2; CDR3nt: TGTGCCAGTAGTTCCTCCGGGACTAGCGCCAACAATGAGCAGTTCTTC; CDR3aa: CASSSSGTSANNEQFF
v_gene: TRBV7-2; j_gene: TRBJ1-5; abundance: NA; d_gene: TRBD1; CDR3nt: TGTGCCAGCAGAGGCGGACAGGGGGGAGCTCAGCCCCAGCATTTT; CDR3aa: CASRGGQGGAQPQHF
v_gene: TRBV7-9; j_gene: TRBJ2-3; abundance: NA; d_gene: TRBD1; CDR3nt: TGTGCCAGCAGCCCGTGGACAGGGAGCACAGATACGCAGTATTTT; CDR3aa: CASSPWTGSTDTQYF
v_gene: TRBV2; j_gene: TRBJ1-3; abundance: once; d_gene: NA; CDR3nt: TGTGCCAGCAGACCGCGACAGGGAAACACCATATATTTT; CDR3aa: CASRPRQGNTIYF
v_gene: TRBV7-9; j_gene: TRBJ1-5; abundance: many; d_gene: NA; CDR3nt: TGTGCCAGCAGCTTATCCGACAGCCAGCCCCAGCATTTT; CDR3aa: CASSLSDSQPQHF
v_gene: TRBV18; j_gene: TRBJ1-2; abundance: many; d_gene: NA; CDR3nt: TGTGCCAGCTCACCACCAGGGACACCCGATTACTATGGCTACACCTTC; CDR3aa: CASSPPGTPDYYGYTF
v_gene: TRBV10-2; j_gene: TRBJ2-7; abundance: many; d_gene: NA; CDR3nt: TGCGCCAGCAGTGATTTTAGCCTAGCCAACGAGCAGTACTTC; CDR3aa: CASSDFSLANEQYF
v_gene: TRBV29-1; j_gene: TRBJ1-2; abundance: NA; d_gene: NA; CDR3nt: TGCAGCGTTTCTGACAGGCTGGGTGGCTACACCTTC; CDR3aa: CSVSDRLGGYTF
v_gene: TRBV10-3; j_gene: TRBJ2-7; abundance: NA; d_gene: NA; CDR3nt: TGTGCCATCAGTGAGTCGATCTTAGAGGGCTTCTCCTACGAGCAGTACTTC; CDR3aa: CAISESILEGFSYEQYF
v_gene: TRBV7-8; j_gene: TRBJ1-1; abundance: once; d_gene: TRBD1; CDR3nt: TGTGCCAGCAGCAAAAGGGACAGCCCTGAAGCTTTCTTT; CDR3aa: CASSKRDSPEAFF
v_gene: TRBV10-2; j_gene: TRBJ2-7; abundance: NA; d_gene: TRBD2; CDR3nt: TGCGCCAGCAGTGAGTCGGGAGGGCCGGGCGAGCAGTACTTC; CDR3aa: CASSESGGPGEQYF
v_gene: TRBV12-3/TRBV12-4; j_gene: TRBJ1-2; abundance: NA; d_gene: TRBD1; CDR3nt: TGTGCCTTGCCGGACAGGGGTAACTATGGCTACACCTTC; CDR3aa: CALPDRGNYGYTF
v_gene: TRBV14; j_gene: TRBJ1-6; abundance: many; d_gene: NA; CDR3nt: TGTGCCAGCAGCCCCGGGTGGGGGGATAATTCACCCCTCCACTTT; CDR3aa: CASSPGWGDNSPLHF
v_gene: TRBV15; j_gene: TRBJ1-2; abundance: NA; d_gene: NA; CDR3nt: TGTGCCACCAGCAGCCAAGAAGGCCAGAAACTCTATGGCTACACCTTC; CDR3aa: CATSSQEGQKLYGYTF
v_gene: TRBV7-9; j_gene: TRBJ2-5; abundance: NA; d_gene: NA; CDR3nt: TGTGCCAGCAGTCATCTCTCGGGGACCCAGTACTTC; CDR3aa: CASSHLSGTQYF
v_gene: TRBV7-9; j_gene: TRBJ1-1; abundance: NA; d_gene: NA; CDR3nt: TGTGCCAGCAGCCTTATACAAGGGGGGAGTTATGTCGCTGAAGCTTTCTTT; CDR3aa: CASSLIQGGSYVAEAFF
v_gene: TRBV7-9; j_gene: TRBJ1-5; abundance: once; d_gene: NA; CDR3nt: TGTGCCAGCAGCCTAGGAGGGGGAGGTCCCCGCAATCAGCCCCAGCATTTT; CDR3aa: CASSLGGGGPRNQPQHF
v_gene: TRBV3-1; j_gene: TRBJ2-7; abundance: many; d_gene: NA; CDR3nt: TGTGCCAGCAGCCGTAGAAGCGATGGAGGCTACGAGCAGTACTTC; CDR3aa: CASSRRSDGGYEQYF
v_gene: TRBV12-3/TRBV12-4; j_gene: TRBJ1-5; abundance: NA; d_gene: NA; CDR3nt: TGTGCCAGCAGTCCAGAGGGGGAGACCCAGCATTTT; CDR3aa: CASSPEGETQHF
v_gene: TRBV20-1; j_gene: TRBJ2-1; abundance: NA; d_gene: NA; CDR3nt: TGCAGTGCTAGCCCTCAAATTCAGTTCTTC; CDR3aa: CSASPQIQFF
v_gene: TRBV24-1; j_gene: TRBJ1-2; abundance: many; d_gene: NA; CDR3nt: TGTGCCACCAGCCCCGGGACGGAGTATGGCTACACCTTC; CDR3aa: CATSPGTEYGYTF
v_gene: TRBV24-1; j_gene: TRBJ1-5; abundance: NA; d_gene: NA; CDR3nt: TGTGCCACCAGTCAGTATAGCAATCAGCCCCAGCATTTT; CDR3aa: CATSQYSNQPQHF
v_gene: TRBV7-9; j_gene: TRBJ1-5; abundance: NA; d_gene: TRBD1; CDR3nt: TGCGCCAGCAGCCAAGATCTATTGCAGGGGGTTGGCAGTCAGCCCCAGCATTTT; CDR3aa: CASSQDLLQGVGSQPQHF
v_gene: TRBV5-5; j_gene: TRBJ1-2; abundance: many; d_gene: NA; CDR3nt: TGTGCCAGCAGCCCCTTTCCATCTTCTAACTATGGCTACACCTTC; CDR3aa: CASSPFPSSNYGYTF
v_gene: TRBV9; j_gene: TRBJ2-7; abundance: many; d_gene: TRBD2; CDR3nt: TGTGCCAGCAGTGGGGATGACGGGAGGAGCTCCTACGAGCAGTACTTC; CDR3aa: CASSGDDGRSSYEQYF
v_gene: TRBV7-6; j_gene: TRBJ1-1; abundance: many; d_gene: NA; CDR3nt: TGTGCCAGCAGCTCACGTCGGGGAGGGGATGAAGCTTTCTTT; CDR3aa: CASSSRRGGDEAFF